One sample yielded the 26 T cell receptor beta chains listed below, sequenced in a study of cytomegalovirus exposure and HLA in healthy donors. PCR amplification relied on 60 Vbeta primers (plus 13 Jbeta primers). Assay used: immunoSEQ multiplex PCR; TCRdb lists only in-frame clones, some missing. The sample shows 150,000 to 200,000 clones, 68% of them seen only once. Sample: PBMCs. Receptor source: a woman between 18 and 29 years old in good health and CMV-seropositive.

CDR3 protein: CASTRSAGFTDTQYF. Here the CDR3 DNA reads TGTGCCAGCACCCGTTCCGCGGGGTTTACAGATACGCAGTATTTT. The V call is TRBV6-5, the J call TRBJ2-3; a weak D match, TRBD2 (6 bases). Per germline, CDR1 MNHEY and CDR2 SVGAGI. The CDR3 runs to 15 residues. Trimming removed 7 bases from V and 3 bases from J, with 17 bases in between.

The rearrangement links TRBV30 to TRBJ1-5, with D perhaps matching TRBD1 (6 bases). Germline CDR1 reads GTSNPN; CDR2 reads SVGIG (reference sequence). This CDR3 has 13 residues. V lost 5 bases to trimming and J lost 2 bases, with 10 bases between them. CDR3 in DNA: TGTGCCTGGGCAAACAGGGGCAATCAGCCCCAGCATTTT. Its protein is CAWANRGNQPQHF.

The V call is TRBV30, the J call TRBJ2-7; 15 nucleotides match TRBD2. Per germline, CDR1 GTSNPN and CDR2 SVGIG (reference sequence). The CDR3 is 17 amino acids. The J segment lost 9 bases and the V segment lost 1 base, leaving 13 bases of the junction unmatched. DNA for the CDR3: TGTGCCTGGAGTGCCCCCCCACCGGGACTAGCGGGAGGCGGGCAGTACTTC. Protein sequence: CAWSAPPPGLAGGGQYF.

The CDR3, as DNA: TGTGCCAGCAGCCCCGGACAGGGCTACGAGCAGTACTTC. Translating gives CASSPGQGYEQYF. This chain joins TRBV11-2 and TRBJ2-7; 8 nucleotides agree with TRBD1. The CDR3 is 13 amino acids. J was trimmed by 3 bases and V by 5 bases; bases with no gene match: 3. The V gene's germline CDR1 is SGHAT and CDR2 FQNNGV.

About this clone itself: The junction shows a germline mismatch at one end, possibly a read error. The gene calls are TRBV7-9 and TRBJ2-1; 7 bases align to TRBD2. Germline V gene sequence: CDR1 SEHNR, CDR2 FQNEAQ (reference sequence). This CDR3 comprises 15 residues. This CDR3 is CSSRQPAGSYNEQFF. The CDR3 region has the DNA TGTTCCAGCAGGCAGCCAGCGGGATCCTACAATGAGCAGTTCTTC. Together with reference TRBV7-9 and TRBJ2-1, the CDR3 gives the full variable domain: DTGVSQNPRHKITKRGQNVTFRCDPISEHNRLYWYRQTLGQGPEFLTYFQNEAQLEKSRLLSDRFSAERPKGSFSTLEIQRTEQGDSAMYLCSSRQPAGSYNEQFFGPGTRLTVL.

This clone was seen only a few times. V usage is TRBV18 and J usage is TRBJ1-4; TRBD1 is a possible D gene (6 bases). This CDR3 contains 15 residues. Germline V gene data show CDR1 as KGHSH and CDR2 as LQKENI. The V end was cut by 10 bases, the J end by 2 bases, with 17 bases between. The CDR3 DNA reads as TGTGCCACCAGATCCAGGGGCGGGACTAATGAAAAACTGTTTTTT. Its translation is CATRSRGGTNEKLFF.

Only a few counts were recorded for this clone. The rearrangement joins TRBV6-1 to TRBJ2-1; TRBD1 is a possible D gene (6 bases). Germline V lookup: CDR1 MNHNS, CDR2 SASEGT. The CDR3 length is 14 residues. Trimming removed 7 bases from V and 8 bases from J, with 18 bases in between. The CDR3 spells CASKVTGSVDEQFF. CDR3 coding DNA: TGTGCCAGCAAGGTCACAGGGAGTGTCGATGAGCAGTTCTTC.

This clone has a handful of counts. This chain joins TRBV7-2 and TRBJ1-4, with unresolved D. The CDR3 sequence is 14 residues long. Per germline, CDR1 SGHTA and CDR2 FQGNSA. V lost 5 bases, J lost 7 bases, and 14 bases lay in between. Here the CDR3 reads CASSPGSRGEKLFF. CDR3 bases: TGTGCCAGCAGCCCGGGTTCCAGAGGTGAAAAACTGTTTTTT.

The CDR3 loop reads CASTLSGGVGDTQYF. CDR3 bases: TGTGCCAGCACCCTAAGTGGGGGGGTGGGAGATACGCAGTATTTT. The chain combines TRBV7-3 with TRBJ2-3; TRBD2 agrees at 7 bases. CDR3 length: 15 residues. Germline CDR1 and CDR2: SGHTA and FQGTGA. V was pared by 7 bases and J by 5 bases, with 12 bases of the junction left unmatched.

V is TRBV6-1 and J is TRBJ2-7, with no clear D. V was cut by 2 bases and J by 0 bases, with 11 bases left in between. This CDR3 region has 15 residues. CDR1 MNHNS and CDR2 SASEGT come from the germline V gene. The CDR3, as DNA: TGTGCCAGCAGTGAACGGAGCACCAGCTCCTACGAGCAGTACTTC. Protein: CASSERSTSSYEQYF.

This chain links TRBV6-1 with TRBJ2-7, with no clear D. The germline V and J ends were trimmed by 3 bases and 3 bases, with 3 bases remaining between them. CDR1 is MNHNS and CDR2 is SASEGT in the germline V gene. This CDR3 is built from 11 residues. The CDR3 sequence is CASSDVYEQYF. DNA of the CDR3: TGTGCCAGCAGTGACGTCTACGAGCAGTACTTC.

V is TRBV2 and J is TRBJ2-6; unclear D gene. Germline V CDR1 and CDR2: SNHLY, FYNNEI. The CDR3 loop spans 15 amino acids. Trimming took off 4 bases at V and 0 bases at J, with 7 bases between the two ends. The CDR3 DNA sequence: TGTGCCAGCAGTGCGCACAGCTCTGGGGCCAACGTCCTGACTTTC. This translates into CASSAHSSGANVLTF.

The chain employs TRBV6-5 and TRBJ2-1; no reliable D call. The germline V gene has CDR1 MNHEY and CDR2 SVGAGI. The germline V and J ends were trimmed by 0 bases and 3 bases, with 9 bases remaining between them. The CDR3 length is 15 residues. CDR3 protein: CASSYSMTFYNEQFF. The DNA for the CDR3 is TGTGCCAGCAGTTACTCGATGACTTTCTACAATGAGCAGTTCTTC.

V and J are TRBV28 and TRBJ2-4; possible D gene TRBD1, 5 bases. The CDR3 extends over 15 amino acids. Germline values: CDR1 MDHEN, CDR2 SYDVKM. The germline V and J ends were trimmed by 4 bases and 0 bases, with 10 bases remaining between them. The DNA of the CDR3 is TGTGCCAGCAGTTCTCAGGGCTTAGCCAAAAACATTCAGTACTTC. Translation: CASSSQGLAKNIQYF.

This clone turned up a few times. The chain employs TRBV29-1 and TRBJ2-1; TRBD2 is a possible D gene (5 bases). Germline CDR1 is SQVTM and CDR2 is ANQGSEA. The CDR3 totals 13 residues. V was cut by 7 bases and J by 5 bases, with 15 bases left in between. CDR3 coding DNA: TGCAGCGCGGAGGATTCTGAAGACAATGAGCAGTTCTTC. Amino acids: CSAEDSEDNEQFF.

The chain employs TRBV12-5 and TRBJ1-5, with unresolved D. From germline, CDR1 is LGHNT and CDR2 FRNRAP. The CDR3 covers 13 residues. V was shortened by 8 bases and J by 4 bases, with 12 bases between the two germline ends. This CDR3 reads CASRRGLNQPQHF. The CDR3, as DNA: TGTGCTAGTCGTCGCGGACTGAATCAGCCCCAGCATTTT.

There are a few counts of this clone. The rearrangement joins TRBV5-1 to TRBJ2-1, with D perhaps TRBD2 (6 bases). The V end lost 10 bases, the J end lost 10 bases, and 15 bases lay between the germline ends. There are 11 residues in the CDR3. Germline V gene data show CDR1 as SGHRS and CDR2 as YFSETQ. The CDR3 sequence: CARKPREEQFF. The CDR3 DNA sequence: TGCGCCCGAAAGCCTCGGGAGGAGCAGTTCTTC.

The J gene is TRBJ2-5, the V gene TRBV28; possibly TRBD1 for D (6 bases). Judging by the DNA end, TRBJ2-7 fits better; the J call may be wrong. This CDR3 has 14 residues. The germline CDR1 and CDR2 sequences are MDHEN and SYDVKM. CDR3 nucleotide sequence: TGTGCCAGCAGTTTCCTCGGACAGATCTCCGAGCAGTACTTC. Translating gives CASSFLGQISEQYF.

The J gene is TRBJ2-3, the V gene TRBV6-6, with D perhaps TRBD2 (5 bases). Trimming removed 0 bases at V and 5 bases at J, with 12 bases between. The germline V gene has CDR1 MNHNY and CDR2 SVGAGI (reference sequence). The CDR3 spans 15 residues. The CDR3 DNA reads as TGTGCCAGCAGTTACTCGGACCTAGCCCAAGATACGCAGTATTTT. Translation gives CASSYSDLAQDTQYF.

The rearrangement links TRBV7-2 to TRBJ1-4, with D possibly matching TRBD1 (5 bases). Trimming took off 6 bases at V and 12 bases at J, with 11 bases between the two ends. Germline CDR1 reads SGHTA; CDR2 reads FQGNSA. The CDR3 is made up of 11 amino acids. The CDR3 reads CASRRRVELFF. The CDR3 nucleotides are TGTGCCAGCAGGCGCAGGGTAGAACTGTTTTTT.

This chain uses TRBV19 with TRBJ2-5; 8 bases align to TRBD2. Germline V gene lookup returns CDR1 LNHDA and CDR2 SQIVND (reference sequence). Trimming at V came to 2 bases and at J to 2 bases, leaving 4 bases not matched to a gene. CDR3 length: 15 amino acids. The CDR3 DNA reads as TGTGCCAGTAGTATACGGGGGGGAAGTCAAGAGACCCAGTACTTC. Protein sequence: CASSIRGGSQETQYF.

CDR3 residues: CASSGQGVTYEQYF. For the CDR3, the DNA is TGTGCCAGCAGCGGACAGGGGGTAACCTACGAGCAGTACTTC. The V call is TRBV7-9, the J call TRBJ2-7, with 10 bases that match TRBD1. The CDR3 runs to 14 residues. The trim removed 5 bases at V and 2 bases at J, leaving 3 bases unmatched. The germline V gene encodes CDR1 SEHNR and CDR2 FQNEAQ (reference sequence).

V is TRBV12-5 and J is TRBJ2-7; 8 bases are shared with TRBD2. The CDR3 contains 15 residues. The trim removed 2 bases at V and 3 bases at J, leaving 6 bases unmatched. Germline CDR1 reads LGHNT; CDR2 reads FRNRAP. CDR3 residues: CASGLSAGGYYEQYF. CDR3 nucleotides: TGTGCTAGTGGTTTGTCCGCGGGGGGATACTACGAGCAGTACTTC.

This chain connects TRBV10-1 to TRBJ2-5; TRBD2 aligns across 7 bases. This CDR3 region has 16 residues. CDR1 is WNHNN and CDR2 is SYGVQD in the germline V gene (reference sequence). V dropped 3 bases and J dropped 0; count of bases not matched to a gene: 7. CDR3: CASSDRSGTNQETQYF. The CDR3 DNA sequence: TGCGCCAGCAGTGACAGATCCGGGACTAACCAAGAGACCCAGTACTTC.

This clone was counted a few times. The same CDR3 arises from other DNA sequences in this sample as well. The gene calls are TRBV4-3 and TRBJ2-2; 7 bases fit TRBD1. The CDR3 runs 15 residues. Trimming removed 1 base from V and 8 bases from J; junction bases left unmatched: 7. Germline lookup yields CDR1 LGHNA and CDR2 YSLEER. Here the CDR3 reads CASSQGQGSTGELFF. DNA of the CDR3: TGCGCCAGCAGCCAAGGACAGGGATCAACGGGGGAGCTGTTTTTT.

The chain combines TRBV9 with TRBJ1-2; D might be TRBD1 (5 bases). Between the trimmed V and J ends, which lost 0 bases and 6 bases, there was a span of 9 bases. This CDR3 contains 13 residues. CDR1 is SGDLS and CDR2 is YYNGEE in the germline V gene. The CDR3, as DNA: TGTGCCAGCAGCGTAGGATGGGGGGATGGCTACACCTTC. This sequence encodes CASSVGWGDGYTF. Full variable domain (remainder filled in from reference TRBV9 and TRBJ1-2): DSGVTQTPKHLITATGQRVTLRCSPRSGDLSVYWYQQSLDQGLQFLIQYYNGEERAKGNILERFSAQQFPDLHSELNLSSLELGDSALYFCASSVGWGDGYTFGSGTRLTVV.